This TCR beta chain was captured in a study of shared clonotypes between healthy human individuals. For the study at large: A donor's plate count was three for CD4 naive and three for CD4 memory; CD8 naive had two and CD8 memory one.

On this clone: Antigen: not known.

CDR1 is SGHAT and CDR2 is FQNNGV in the germline V gene. Trimming took off 5 bases at V and 5 bases at J, with 15 bases between the two ends. The CDR3 runs to 14 residues. On sorted subsets, replicate PCRs used about 0.2 ug DNA, or some 28,000 T cell genomes. TCRdb keeps only in-frame clones here, not all; method: immunoSEQ multiplex PCR. The sample has over 2 million clones, approximately 95% seen once. Study-wide points: Among a handful of donors, around 5% of naive CD4 clonotypes were found in common.

This TCR was sampled from a man aged 18 to 35 in good health. Sequencing was carried out using naive CD4+ T cells sorted from blood. Subset specified: CD45RA+ positively selected. The chain carries TRBV11-2 and TRBJ2-5; D unresolved. CDR3 DNA: TGTGCCAGCAGCCAAGATGGATTGGCGGAGACCCAGTACTTC. Amino acids: CASSQDGLAETQYF.